Below are 31 T cell receptor beta chains sequenced from a single sample in a study of T cell changes during pregnancy in multiple sclerosis. Sequencing was performed with immunoSEQ multiplex PCR; in TCRdb, only in-frame clones are kept and a portion is missing. The table includes approximately 46,000 clones, roughly 92% detected once. The specimen comprised CD4+ T cells from peripheral blood mononuclear cells, sampled after pregnancy. These receptors came from a female donor with multiple sclerosis, enrolled in a pregnancy study.

The gene calls are TRBV7-3 and TRBJ1-1; the match to TRBD1 covers 7 bases. V lost 6 bases to trimming and J lost 8 bases; unmatched junction nucleotides: 12. The CDR3 runs to 14 residues. CDR1 is SGHTA, CDR2 FQGTGA, per germline. The CDR3 DNA reads as TGTGCCAGCAGTTTCAAGACAGGGTCCCCGGAAGCTTTCTTT. Its protein product is CASSFKTGSPEAFF. Full variable domain (outside the CDR3, taken from reference TRBV7-3 and TRBJ1-1): GAGVSQTPSNKVTEKGKYVELRCDPISGHTALYWYRQSLGQGPEFLIYFQGTGAADDSGLPNDRFFAVRPEGSVSTLKIQRTERGDSAVYLCASSFKTGSPEAFFGQGTRLTVV.

The chain links TRBV5-1 to TRBJ2-2, with TRBD1 as a possible D gene (6 bases). The CDR3 covers 14 residues. The V gene lost 2 bases and the J gene lost 3 bases, with 8 bases spanning the gap. Germline V lookup: CDR1 SGHRS, CDR2 YFSETQ. CDR3 sequence (DNA): TGCGCCAGCAGCTTCAGGGGAGACACCGGGGAGCTGTTTTTT. It translates to CASSFRGDTGELFF.

This chain links TRBV9 with TRBJ2-2; possible D gene TRBD2, 6 bases. The V gene lost 3 bases and the J gene lost 1 base, with 13 bases spanning the gap. CDR1 is SGDLS and CDR2 is YYNGEE in the germline V gene. The CDR3 has 16 amino acids. Here the CDR3 reads CASSGYGRGNTGELFF. CDR3 DNA: TGTGCCAGCAGCGGGTACGGGCGGGGGAACACCGGGGAGCTGTTTTTT. Using reference TRBV9 and TRBJ2-2 for the parts outside the CDR3, the full variable domain is DSGVTQTPKHLITATGQRVTLRCSPRSGDLSVYWYQQSLDQGLQFLIQYYNGEERAKGNILERFSAQQFPDLHSELNLSSLELGDSALYFCASSGYGRGNTGELFFGEGSRLTVL.

J is TRBJ2-3 and V is TRBV5-6; D may be TRBD1 (6 bases). Trimming shortened V by 2 bases and J by 2 bases, and 15 bases separated the two germline ends. Per the germline V gene, CDR1 is SGHDT and CDR2 is YYEEEE. This CDR3 is 16 amino acids long. As DNA, the CDR3 is TGTGCCAGCAGCTTTACAGGGCTCGGGTACACAGATACGCAGTATTTT. Its translation: CASSFTGLGYTDTQYF.

J is TRBJ2-1 and V is TRBV28; TRBD2 aligns across 9 bases. The CDR3 extends over 15 amino acids. CDR1 MDHEN and CDR2 SYDVKM come from the germline V gene. V shed 2 bases and J 6 bases; nucleotides not matched to a gene: 5. CDR3 region: CASSLAGGPLNEQFF. CDR3 nucleotides: TGTGCCAGCAGTTTAGCGGGAGGGCCGCTCAATGAGCAGTTCTTC.

This clone was counted once. The chain couples TRBV2 to TRBJ2-7; TRBD1 agrees at 8 bases. This CDR3 comprises 13 residues. Looked up from germline, CDR1 is SNHLY and CDR2 is FYNNEI. V trimming: 8 bases; J trimming: 3 bases; junction bases outside the gene matches: 6. The CDR3 nucleotides are TGTGCCAGCGACAGGGGAGCGGTCTACGAGCAGTACTTC. Protein: CASDRGAVYEQYF. The variable domain in full, with the rest retrieved from reference TRBV2 and TRBJ2-7, is EPEVTQTPSHQVTQMGQEVILRCVPISNHLYFYWYRQILGQKVEFLVSFYNNEISEKSEIFDDQFSVERPDGSNFTLKIRSTKLEDSAMYFCASDRGAVYEQYFGPGTRLTVT.

In this sample, this clone turned up once. This rearrangement joins TRBV28 to TRBJ2-7, with 7 bases fitting TRBD1. Germline loops: CDR1 MDHEN, CDR2 SYDVKM. J gave up 5 bases and V 7 bases, and 14 bases lay outside the gene matches. The CDR3 sequence is 15 residues long. CDR3: CASTPSGQGVHEQYF. The CDR3 DNA reads as TGTGCCAGCACCCCTTCAGGGCAGGGGGTCCACGAGCAGTACTTC.

The chain uses TRBV6-1 and TRBJ2-3; 10 nucleotides match TRBD1. This CDR3 has 15 amino acids. CDR1 and CDR2 from the germline V gene are MNHNS and SASEGT. V was pared by 8 bases and J by 4 bases, with 9 bases of the junction left unmatched. This CDR3 is CASRRGTGEADTQYF. The CDR3 DNA sequence: TGTGCCAGCCGAAGGGGGACAGGGGAGGCAGATACGCAGTATTTT.

The rearrangement uses TRBV7-9 and TRBJ2-3; D may be TRBD2 (5 bases). V was cut by 3 bases and J by 4 bases, with 11 bases left in between. The CDR3 is made up of 14 amino acids. Germline CDR1 and CDR2: SEHNR and FQNEAQ (reference sequence). CDR3 bases: TGTGCCAGCAGCTTCAGTGGGGAGCCAGATACGCAGTATTTT. As protein: CASSFSGEPDTQYF.

This chain connects TRBV30 to TRBJ1-2, with 8 positions matching TRBD1. J gave up 8 bases and V 5 bases, and 13 bases lay outside the gene matches. The V gene's germline CDR1 is GTSNPN and CDR2 SVGIG (reference sequence). The CDR3 has 14 amino acids. The CDR3 coding sequence is TGTGCCTGGGGGCAATCCGGACAGGGTTCCGGCTACACCTTC. It is translated as CAWGQSGQGSGYTF.

This chain uses TRBV30 with TRBJ2-2; 7 bases align to TRBD2. Losses at the gene ends were 5 bases for V and 7 bases for J; bases not matched to a gene: 1. Per the germline V gene, CDR1 is GTSNPN and CDR2 is SVGIG (reference sequence). The CDR3 is 11 amino acids. The chain's CDR3 is CAWSGGGELFF. CDR3 nucleotides: TGTGCCTGGTCGGGGGGCGGGGAGCTGTTTTTT.

The rearrangement links TRBV2 to TRBJ1-6; possible D gene TRBD1, 5 bases. Germline lookup yields CDR1 SNHLY and CDR2 FYNNEI. The CDR3 has 14 amino acids. The V and J ends lost 6 bases and 4 bases respectively, with 10 bases between them. CDR3 nucleotide sequence: TGTGCCAGCAGCTTCAGGGAATATAATTCACCCCTCCACTTT. Encoded protein: CASSFREYNSPLHF.

The rearrangement links TRBV7-3 to TRBJ2-3, with D maybe TRBD2 (6 bases). The germline V gene encodes CDR1 SGHTA and CDR2 FQGTGA. V was shortened by 1 base and J by 4 bases, with 12 bases between the two germline ends. This CDR3 has 15 amino acids. The CDR3 is CASSLSGGSADTQYF. CDR3 coding DNA: TGTGCCAGCAGCTTAAGTGGGGGGAGCGCAGATACGCAGTATTTT. Using reference TRBV7-3 and TRBJ2-3 for the parts outside the CDR3, the full variable domain is GAGVSQTPSNKVTEKGKYVELRCDPISGHTALYWYRQSLGQGPEFLIYFQGTGAADDSGLPNDRFFAVRPEGSVSTLKIQRTERGDSAVYLCASSLSGGSADTQYFGPGTRLTVL.

The table lists this clone with a count of one. This chain links TRBV6-1 with TRBJ2-7, with D maybe TRBD2 (5 bases). Germline CDR1 reads MNHNS; CDR2 reads SASEGT. This CDR3 has 14 residues. Trimming stripped 3 bases from V and 5 bases from J, with 14 bases between. CDR3 region: CASSEWATTNEQYF. As DNA, the CDR3 is TGTGCCAGCAGTGAGTGGGCTACGACTAACGAGCAGTACTTC.

This clone was seen once. The same CDR3 also results from other DNA sequences found in this sample. This chain links TRBV28 with TRBJ2-7; 12 positions agree with TRBD1. Germline V lookup: CDR1 MDHEN, CDR2 SYDVKM. The CDR3 runs 16 residues. Trimming cost V 6 bases and J 6 bases; bases outside gene matches: 12. The chain's CDR3 is CASSPRQGQGAFEQYF. The CDR3 DNA is TGTGCCAGCAGCCCACGGCAGGGACAGGGGGCTTTCGAGCAGTACTTC.

The rearrangement uses TRBV30 and TRBJ1-1; 7 bases are shared with TRBD1. From germline, CDR1 is GTSNPN and CDR2 SVGIG (reference sequence). The CDR3 contains 13 residues. Trimming at V came to 2 bases and at J to 3 bases, leaving 3 bases not matched to a gene. CDR3 coding DNA: TGTGCCTGGAGTTCAGACAGGGACACTGAAGCTTTCTTT. This encodes CAWSSDRDTEAFF.

The chain couples TRBV2 to TRBJ1-1; TRBD1 might be the D (5 bases). CDR3 length: 14 amino acids. The V and J ends lost 2 bases and 4 bases respectively, with 11 bases between them. Germline CDR1 is SNHLY and CDR2 is FYNNEI. CDR3 sequence (DNA): TGTGCCAGCAGTGAAACCCAGGGCTTCACTGAAGCTTTCTTT. Its protein is CASSETQGFTEAFF.

As DNA, the CDR3 is TGCAGCGTGGAGGACAGGGCTACGTACTATGGCTACACCTTC. It is translated as CSVEDRATYYGYTF. J is TRBJ1-2 and V is TRBV29-1; 8 bases agree with TRBD1. The J segment lost 3 bases and the V segment lost 6 bases, leaving 9 bases of the junction unmatched. The CDR3 extends over 14 amino acids. Germline V gene data show CDR1 as SQVTM and CDR2 as ANQGSEA. The full variable domain, rest sourced from reference TRBV29-1 and TRBJ1-2, is SAVISQKPSRDICQRGTSLTIQCQVDSQVTMMFWYRQQPGQSLTLIATANQGSEATYESGFVIDKFPISRPNLTFSTLTVSNMSPEDSSIYLCSVEDRATYYGYTFGSGTRLTVV.

The genes are TRBV6-1 and TRBJ2-1, with 9 bases matching TRBD2. This CDR3 contains 15 residues. Germline V gene sequence: CDR1 MNHNS, CDR2 SASEGT. V lost 6 bases to trimming and J lost 8 bases; unmatched junction nucleotides: 11. CDR3 bases: TGTGCCAGCAGGAAAGCGGGAGGAGTTTTCGATGAGCAGTTCTTC. This translates into CASRKAGGVFDEQFF.

This chain connects TRBV6-1 to TRBJ2-1; 7 bases map to TRBD2. Trimming took 4 bases from V and 3 from J; bases not matched to a gene: 6. The germline gives CDR1 MNHNS, CDR2 SASEGT. The CDR3 loop spans 15 amino acids. In DNA form, the CDR3 reads TGTGCCAGCAGTGGCCGGGACTACGGCTACAATGAGCAGTTCTTC. This translates into CASSGRDYGYNEQFF.

The chain joins TRBV6-4 to TRBJ2-7; a weak D match, TRBD2 (6 bases). This CDR3 has 15 amino acids. V lost 5 bases to trimming and J lost 2 bases, with 16 bases between them. Germline assignment: CDR1 MRHNA and CDR2 SNTAGT. The CDR3 nucleotides read TGTGCCAGCAGTAGTTTCCGGGACTTTACCTACGAGCAGTACTTC. This translates into CASSSFRDFTYEQYF.

The chain employs TRBV7-2 and TRBJ1-4; perhaps TRBD1 as D (5 bases). Germline CDR1 and CDR2: SGHTA and FQGNSA. Trimming cost V 5 bases and J 5 bases, with 12 bases left between them. CDR3 size: 14 residues. CDR3: CASSRSGDNEKLFF. In DNA, the CDR3 is TGTGCCAGCAGCCGCTCGGGGGACAATGAAAAACTGTTTTTT.

CDR3 residues: CASRATGALYEQYF. The CDR3, as DNA: TGTGCCAGCAGGGCGACAGGGGCTCTGTACGAGCAGTACTTC. The V call is TRBV28, the J call TRBJ2-7, with 8 bases identical to TRBD1. This CDR3 comprises 14 residues. Germline assignment: CDR1 MDHEN and CDR2 SYDVKM. The V segment lost 6 bases and the J segment 4 bases; nucleotides outside the gene matches: 8.

The J gene is TRBJ2-1, the V gene TRBV5-1; TRBD2 aligns across 13 bases. Per the germline V gene, CDR1 is SGHRS and CDR2 is YFSETQ. V trimming: 4 bases; J trimming: 3 bases; junction bases outside the gene matches: 7. There are 17 residues in the CDR3. As DNA, the CDR3 is TGCGCCAGCAGCCCGGGGACTAGCGGGACGCTCTACAATGAGCAGTTCTTC. Its translation: CASSPGTSGTLYNEQFF.

The J gene is TRBJ2-1, the V gene TRBV28; TRBD2 agrees at 8 bases. Unmatched junction bases numbered 13, after V lost 7 bases and J lost 8 bases. Germline CDR1 reads MDHEN; CDR2 reads SYDVKM. CDR3 length equals 15 residues. CDR3 bases: TGTGCCAGCATCTCTGGTGGGACTAGGGGCGATGAGCAGTTCTTC. Translation: CASISGGTRGDEQFF. The full variable domain, rest sourced from reference TRBV28 and TRBJ2-1, is DVKVTQSSRYLVKRTGEKVFLECVQDMDHENMFWYRQDPGLGLRLIYFSYDVKMKEKGDIPEGYSVSREKKERFSLILESASTNQTSMYLCASISGGTRGDEQFFGPGTRLTVL.

The rearrangement links TRBV7-2 to TRBJ2-5; the match to TRBD2 covers 7 bases. CDR1 is SGHTA, CDR2 FQGNSA, per germline. The CDR3 covers 16 residues. V lost 1 base, J lost 0 bases, and 5 bases stayed unmatched. CDR3 coding DNA: TGTGCCAGCAGCTTAGAGTCAGCGGGGAACCAAGAGACCCAGTACTTC. Translating gives CASSLESAGNQETQYF.

The table lists this clone with a count of one. This chain uses TRBV5-1 with TRBJ2-7, with 9 bases matching TRBD2. With 0 bases clipped from V and 3 bases from J, the junction kept 1 base outside the gene matches. Germline loops: CDR1 SGHRS, CDR2 YFSETQ. CDR3 length: 14 amino acids. CDR3 in DNA: TGCGCCAGCAGCTTGGCGACTAGCGGCTACGAGCAGTACTTC. Protein sequence: CASSLATSGYEQYF.

The rearrangement links TRBV10-3 to TRBJ2-1; TRBD2 matches at 10 bases. The CDR3 contains 14 residues. Losses at the gene ends were 9 bases for V and 3 bases for J; bases not matched to a gene: 5. CDR1 is ENHRY, CDR2 SYGVKD, per germline. CDR3 amino acids: CAITRTSGYNEQFF. Written as DNA, the CDR3 is TGTGCCATTACCCGGACTAGCGGCTACAATGAGCAGTTCTTC.

The rearrangement links TRBV7-2 to TRBJ2-5; D might be TRBD2 (6 bases). Germline CDR1 and CDR2: SGHTA and FQGNSA. CDR3 size: 18 residues. Trimming left V 0 bases short and J 2 bases short, with 19 bases between. CDR3 residues: CASSLAFGLAGRQETQYF. The CDR3 DNA follows: TGTGCCAGCAGCTTAGCGTTCGGGTTGGCGGGAAGGCAAGAGACCCAGTACTTC.

The chain uses TRBV28 and TRBJ2-1; TRBD2 aligns across 10 bases. The CDR3 runs 19 residues. The germline gives CDR1 MDHEN, CDR2 SYDVKM. The junction had 15 bases not matched to a gene; V was cut back by 6 bases and J by 1 base. The chain's CDR3 is CASRTPTRASGSSYNEQFF. The CDR3 DNA reads TGTGCCAGCAGAACACCGACTAGGGCTAGCGGGAGTTCCTACAATGAGCAGTTCTTC.

V gene TRBV7-9 combines with J gene TRBJ1-1, with 7 bases identical to TRBD1. Germline CDR1 reads SEHNR; CDR2 reads FQNEAQ (reference sequence). There are 16 residues in the CDR3. Unmatched junction bases numbered 10, after V lost 5 bases and J lost 1 base. Written as DNA, the CDR3 is TGTGCCAGCAGCATAGGCCGAGGGGGCGCGAACACTGAAGCTTTCTTT. Translation: CASSIGRGGANTEAFF.